A selection of T cell receptor beta chains follows, all from one sample in a study of blood T cell repertoires in COVID-19. Some clones are missing from TCRdb's copy, which holds only in-frame ones; the method was immunoSEQ multiplex PCR. Of about 240,000 clones in the sample, 60% to 75% are singletons; the top ten hold around 3.4%. The sample comprised peripheral blood. These receptor sequences come from an elderly woman with acute or convalescent COVID-19. The CDR3 runs from the conserved cysteine through the conserved F or W.

>TRBV21-1|TRBJ2-3
CASSKAEELRDTQYF
>TRBV7-2|TRBJ2-7
CASSFGTGFYEQYF
>TRBV5-1|TRBJ1-3
CASSRNPDYSGNTIYF
>TRBV7-9|TRBJ1-3
CASSPRTGAGNTIYF
>TRBV11-3|TRBJ2-3
CASSPGSTTDTQYF
>TRBV15|TRBJ2-5
CATSRGASGEETQYF
>TRBV7-9|TRBJ1-6
CASSLGQGVSPLHF
>TRBV5-8|TRBJ2-1
CASSWSPGQGRDEQFF
>TRBV27|TRBJ1-1
CASSLKQGGTEAFF
>TRBV10-2|TRBJ2-5
CASSESPDIFGTRGYF
>TRBV7-6|TRBJ2-5
CASSLARQPGTQYF
>TRBV18|TRBJ2-1
CASSPQRSGGDNEQFF
>TRBV19|TRBJ1-5
CASSIVGGRGSNQPQHF
>TRBV5-1|TRBJ2-1
CASSSGTGIYNEQFF
>TRBV15|TRBJ2-3
CATSKDLYTQYF
>TRBV19|TRBJ1-3
CASRSDRIGGNTIYF
>TRBV5-1|TRBJ1-5
CASSLAGGAGNQPQHF